The clone carrying this T cell receptor (beta chain) was observed a handful of times. This CDR3 has 12 residues. Per germline, CDR1 ENHRY and CDR2 SYGVKD. The germline V and J ends were trimmed by 4 bases and 1 base, with 2 bases remaining between them. In the original workflow: Using reference gene primer amplification, nucleated cell counts were estimated. The protocol was immunoSEQ multiplex PCR, while the TCRdb copy is restricted to in-frame clones and leaves out a portion. V, J and clone size are those of that table, while D and trimming were read from the DNA. The sample lists under 200,000 clones; just under 90% were seen once. The sample belongs to a study of blood T cell repertoires in COVID-19. Study-level information: Donors in the United States, Italy and Spain gave samples during acute or convalescent COVID-19. Sample material is recorded as cDNA or gDNA derived from T cells, B-cell-depleted T cells, or PBMCs.

Sample: peripheral blood. V is TRBV10-3 and J is TRBJ1-5; D call uncertain. The sequence was obtained from a man aged 18-30 years with active or convalescent COVID-19. CDR3 loop: CAISASNQPQHF. In DNA form, the CDR3 reads TGTGCCATCAGTGCGAGCAATCAGCCCCAGCATTTT.